What follows are 8 T cell receptor beta chains derived from one specimen sequenced in a study of CD8+CD57+ T cells in acquired aplastic anemia. Only patients with CD8+CD57+ cell expansion on flow cytometry were chosen for sequencing. According to the study, genomic DNA was the template for TCR beta VDJ and CDR3 profiling. TCRdb independently ran MiXCR on the reads; one entry per CDR3 protein. The profile shows hundreds of thousands of distinct CDR3 sequences, approximately 86% of them singletons. Sequenced input: sorted CD4+, CD8+, or CD8+CD57+ T cells (not recorded which) from PBMCs. Receptor source: a human donor with aplastic anemia.

As concerns this clonotype: One junction end disagrees with the germline gene, perhaps due to a read error. The genes are TRBV19 and TRBJ2-3; 10 nucleotides match TRBD2. The CDR3 contains 14 residues. Germline assignment: CDR1 LNHDA and CDR2 SQIVND (reference sequence). The CDR3 DNA follows: TGTGCCAGTAGTTTAGCGGGGGGTTCCGATAAGCAGCAGTTT. As protein: CASSLAGGSDKQQF.

Notes on this clonotype: The junction shows a germline mismatch at one end, possibly a read error. This sequence joins TRBV9 and TRBJ2-3, with TRBD2 matching 9 bases. Germline assignment: CDR1 SGDLS and CDR2 YYNGEE. This CDR3 region has 14 residues. CDR3 loop: CASSVGLAATATHF. The CDR3 DNA reads TGTGCCAGCAGCGTAGGACTAGCGGCCACGGCTACGCATTTT.

About this clonotype itself: The junction and the germline gene differ at one end; a read error may be behind it. V and J are TRBV7-9 and TRBJ1-5; no firm D call. The CDR3 is made up of 14 amino acids. The germline CDR1 and CDR2 sequences are SEHNR and FQNEAQ (reference sequence). This CDR3 is CASSEACSYRANHF. The CDR3 DNA follows: TGTGCCAGCAGTGAAGCCTGTAGCTATCGGGCCAACCACTTT.

As concerns this clonotype: No conserved phenylalanine or tryptophan is present at the end of the CDR3, so a read error is the likely explanation. No DNA is shown, since the ends of the CDR3 on it are uncertain; the CDR3 is the one TCRdb lists. V and J are TRBV7-8 and TRBJ2-3; the DNA was not used to check the table's D call, TRBD2. Ends included, the CDR3 has 13 residues. Germline V CDR1 and CDR2: SGHVS, FQNEAQ. CDR3 protein: CASGLGVEGFGEL.

This chain links TRBV6-4 with TRBJ2-5, with D uncertain. V shed 6 bases and J shed 2 bases, with 10 bases lying between them. Germline loops: CDR1 MRHNA, CDR2 SNTAGT. The CDR3 has 13 amino acids. The CDR3 spells CASRVSVQETQYF. The CDR3 DNA follows: TGTGCCAGCAGGGTTAGTGTACAAGAGACCCAGTACTTC.

This clonotype was recorded only once. The CDR3 protein is CASSLAGGTDAPYF. CDR3 nucleotides: TGTGCCAGCAGCTTGGCGGGAGGGACCGATGCGCCGTATTTT. This chain connects TRBV7-9 to TRBJ2-3; 9 bases agree with TRBD2. This CDR3 has 14 residues. The trim removed 3 bases at V and 14 bases at J, leaving 12 bases unmatched. CDR1 and CDR2 from the germline V gene are SEHNR and FQNEAQ (reference sequence).

Note on this clonotype: One end of the junction varies from germline; a read error may be responsible. The chain employs TRBV15 and TRBJ1-2; 8 positions match TRBD1. Germline CDR1 reads LNHNV; CDR2 reads YYDKDF (reference sequence). The CDR3 length is 16 residues. The CDR3 here is CASSRRDRRLNYCYTF. As DNA, the CDR3 is TGTGCCAGCAGCAGACGGGACAGGCGCTTGAACTATTGCTACACCTTC.

This clonotype was seen just once. The final CDR3 position lacks the conserved phenylalanine or tryptophan, pointing to a likely read error. No DNA is shown, since the ends of the CDR3 on it are uncertain; the CDR3 is the one TCRdb lists. The gene calls are TRBV7-2 and TRBJ2-2; the D call of TRBD2 is as the table states it, not checked on the DNA. Ends included, the CDR3 has 13 residues. CDR1 SGHTA and CDR2 FQGNSA come from the germline V gene. CDR3 sequence reads: CASSSAGGAEMLY.